Sequencing of this T cell receptor beta chain was carried out in a study of Ad26.COV2.S vaccination and SARS-CoV-2 variants. The V gene's germline CDR1 is MNHEY and CDR2 SVGAGI. The CDR3 is 15 amino acids. The V gene lost 5 bases and the J gene lost 0 bases, with 11 bases spanning the gap. With regard to this clone: Its target is unknown.

TCRdb's table, derived via immunoSEQ multiplex PCR, lists solely in-frame clones and lacks some. The sample yields around 370,000 clones, more than 75% seen once. The study's findings and limits: Reports say spike-specific CD8+ and CD4+ T cell responses covered substantial breadth after vaccination.

As to treatment: about 20 received Ad26.COV2.S at low or high dose, single or two shots; 5 received placebo; per-sample allocation not given. The samples date from day 63 after the first vaccine or placebo injection. An adult of 18-55 years in Boston served as donor. An Ad26 vector carrying the Wuhan-strain SARS-CoV-2 spike served as the vaccine. The starting material was peripheral blood, obtained in a trial of Ad26.COV2.S vaccine versus placebo. The receptor was derived from a person between 18 and 65 years old who received the Ad26.COV2.S COVID-19 vaccine or a placebo. The chain has TRBV6-5 and TRBJ1-3; D gene unclear. The CDR3 DNA is TGTGCCAGCAGTCCCGACGGGAGCTCTGGAAACACCATATATTTT. Translation gives CASSPDGSSGNTIYF.